Listed here are 5 T cell receptor beta chains from one sample, sequenced in a study of T-cell reconstitution after alpha-beta-depleted transplantation in children. The authors prepared the TCRbeta library with unique molecular identifiers. Via MiXCR, TCRdb re-called the PCR reads, giving one row per CDR3 protein. The sample shows around 600,000 distinct CDR3 sequences, approximately 10% of them seen only once. The sequenced sample was PBMCs from the stem cell graft donor, obtained from the stem cell graft. All receptors come from a human donor who donated a stem cell graft to a child with acute myeloid leukemia.

The CDR3 nucleotides read TGCAGTGCTAGAGACCCGGGACTAGCGGGTGAGCAGTTCTTC. Protein product: CSARDPGLAGEQFF. This chain connects TRBV20-1 to TRBJ2-1; 12 bases map to TRBD2. Losses at the gene ends were 0 bases for V and 9 bases for J; bases not matched to a gene: 3. This CDR3 is built from 14 residues. Per germline, CDR1 DFQATT and CDR2 SNEGSKA (reference sequence).

The chain recombines TRBV28 with TRBJ2-1, with 14 bases lining up with TRBD2. The CDR3 sequence is 16 residues long. Germline CDR1 MDHEN, CDR2 SYDVKM. Germline trimming cut 3 bases from V and 6 bases from J; bases unmatched to any gene: 4. Here the CDR3 reads CASSFSGTSGSNEQFF. The CDR3 coding sequence is TGTGCCAGCAGTTTTTCAGGGACTAGCGGGAGCAATGAGCAGTTCTTC.

This sequence joins TRBV2 and TRBJ2-1; TRBD2 might be the D (5 bases). The CDR3 loop spans 16 amino acids. Trimming cost V 6 bases and J 7 bases, with 22 bases left between them. The germline gives CDR1 SNHLY, CDR2 FYNNEI. CDR3 residues: CASRELTGVKLNEQFF. Written as DNA, the CDR3 is TGTGCCAGCAGAGAACTAACCGGGGTCAAGCTGAATGAGCAGTTCTTC.

In this sample, this clonotype turned up a few times. The chain uses TRBV28 and TRBJ1-5; no clear D gene. CDR3 size: 15 residues. The germline gives CDR1 MDHEN, CDR2 SYDVKM. V gave up 6 bases and J gave up 0 bases, with 12 bases separating them. CDR3 bases: TGTGCCAGCAGCGAAACAAGGACTAGCAATCAGCCCCAGCATTTT. Encoded protein: CASSETRTSNQPQHF.

The sample holds many counts of this clonotype. The rearrangement uses TRBV20-1 and TRBJ2-1; D gene uncertain. V was pared by 3 bases and J by 7 bases, with 10 bases between. CDR3 length: 12 amino acids. The germline CDR1 and CDR2 sequences are DFQATT and SNEGSKA (reference sequence). CDR3 residues: CSARTARNEQFF. DNA for the CDR3: TGCAGTGCTAGGACCGCCAGGAATGAGCAGTTCTTC.